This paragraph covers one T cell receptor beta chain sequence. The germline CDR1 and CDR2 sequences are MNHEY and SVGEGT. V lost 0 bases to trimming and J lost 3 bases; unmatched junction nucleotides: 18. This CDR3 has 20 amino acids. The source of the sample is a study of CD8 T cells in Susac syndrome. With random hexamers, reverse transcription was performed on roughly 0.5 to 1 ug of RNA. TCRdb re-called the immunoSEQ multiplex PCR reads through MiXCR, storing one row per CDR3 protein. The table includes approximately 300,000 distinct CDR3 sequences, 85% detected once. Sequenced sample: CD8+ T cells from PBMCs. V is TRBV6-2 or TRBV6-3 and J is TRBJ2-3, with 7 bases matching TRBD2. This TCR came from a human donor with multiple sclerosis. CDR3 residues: CASSYSPGVSAGEVTDTQYF. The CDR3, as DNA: TGTGCCAGCAGTTACTCACCGGGGGTTTCGGCGGGAGAGGTTACAGATACGCAGTATTTT.